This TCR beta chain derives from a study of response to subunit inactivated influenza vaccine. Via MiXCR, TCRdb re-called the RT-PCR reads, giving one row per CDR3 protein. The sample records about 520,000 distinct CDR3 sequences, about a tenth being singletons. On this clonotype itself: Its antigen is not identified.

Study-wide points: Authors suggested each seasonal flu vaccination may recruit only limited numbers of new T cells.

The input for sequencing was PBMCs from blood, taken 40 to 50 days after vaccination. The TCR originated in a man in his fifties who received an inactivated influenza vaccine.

CDR3 loop: CTSSRRAPEYF. The CDR3 DNA reads as TGCACCAGCTCCCGGAGGGCTCCAGAGTACTTC. The chain combines TRBV1 with TRBJ2-5; the DNA was not compared with TRBD2, the D call given in the table. TRBV1 corresponds to a pseudogene. This CDR3 is 11 amino acids long.